Below, one T cell receptor (beta chain) is given with its context. This entry belongs to a study of cytomegalovirus exposure and HLA in healthy donors. The PCR contained 60 Vbeta and 13 Jbeta primers. Repertoires were generated with immunoSEQ multiplex PCR, while TCRdb's copy carries only in-frame clones and drops some. The table records roughly 180,000 clones, more than 65% of them present only once. The sequencing input was PBMCs. This clonotype was sampled from a female donor in good health and CMV-seronegative.

The CDR3 loop reads CASSLVSRHYTGELFF. DNA for the CDR3: TGTGCCAGCAGTTTGGTGAGCAGGCATTACACCGGGGAGCTGTTTTTT. The rearrangement uses TRBV28 and TRBJ2-2; D unclear. Germline assignment: CDR1 MDHEN and CDR2 SYDVKM. Trimming removed 3 bases from V and 3 bases from J, with 14 bases in between. CDR3 length: 16 amino acids. Full variable domain (rest looked up from reference TRBV28 and TRBJ2-2): DVKVTQSSRYLVKRTGEKVFLECVQDMDHENMFWYRQDPGLGLRLIYFSYDVKMKEKGDIPEGYSVSREKKERFSLILESASTNQTSMYLCASSLVSRHYTGELFFGEGSRLTVL.